This TCR beta chain comes out of a study of blood T cells in healthy people across ages. About the study: Template switching picked up about one barcoded beta molecule for each two T cells. Study-level findings and limits: PBMCs that were unsorted prevented a conclusive naive versus antigen-experienced comparison.

This clonotype has only a few counts. Its target is unknown. The second PCR ran 7 to 11 cycles with a sample-barcoded 5' primer and J-beta primers. Each cDNA molecule received a tag from a template-switch adaptor that had 12 random nucleotides. All samples yielded 2.5 million or more CDR3-containing paired-end reads. A single record per CDR3 protein comes from TCRdb applying MiXCR to the 5' RACE reads. Of 800,000 to 1,000,000 distinct CDR3 sequences listed, roughly 50% are singletons. The receptor was derived from a man under 40 in good health. The sample was blood.

The CDR3 DNA reads as TGTGCCAGCAGTCTTAAAGTCGGCTACACCTTC. Its translation is CASSLKVGYTF. The chain recombines TRBV28 with TRBJ1-2, with unresolved D. Trimming pared 5 bases from V and 8 bases from J, leaving 9 bases between. Germline values: CDR1 MDHEN, CDR2 SYDVKM. The CDR3 runs to 11 residues.